This T cell receptor beta chain was identified in a study of regulatory T cells in long-lasting Graves disease (dated by TCRdb to the early 2020s). Describing the broader study: Newly diagnosed Graves' disease patients had taken antithyroid drugs for less than 3 months. Peripheral blood TCR sequencing and RNA sequencing compared persistent Graves' disease patients with newly diagnosed Graves' disease patients. The study took place in China and was registered as a clinical trial. A total of some 35 samples underwent TCR sequencing, from about 13 patients with persistent Graves' disease and some 20 patients with newly diagnosed Graves' disease.

The receptor library was made with multiplex PCR. The sequencer was an Illumina HiSeq 4000. iRepertoire HTBI primers and Arm-PCR amplification of CDR3 regions were used to construct TCR beta libraries. Before sequencing, the PCR products underwent gel purification. Per the original workflow: Across samples, around 62 TRBV and 13 to 15 TRBJ segments were identified and used for gene usage analysis of CDR3 amino acid clonotypes. COPE and FqMerger were used to merge the filtered high-quality paired reads into contigs. BLAST was used to align contigs to IMGT TRBV, TRBD and TRBJ reference genes, with CDR3 defined following IMGT. Highly expanded clones were defined as clonotypes with a frequency above 0.1%. Shannon entropy was used to measure repertoire diversity, and the Gini coefficient was used to measure V-J evenness. Clonotypes shared by more than one individual were considered public. Clones were called with MiXCR by TCRdb after fastp trimmed the public reads at Q25, and only in-frame beta chains were retained. Records with the same CDR3 protein are collapsed into one entry carrying the most frequent genes and DNA. Clone size and V and J calls follow TCRdb, not the original study. In this sample the table shows under 300,000 distinct CDR3 sequences, 15% to 20% of which occur a single time. Clones ranked in the top ten supply roughly a fifth of the sample.

The time point label, as the study defines it: newly diagnosed GD, antithyroid drugs for less than 3 months. For both TCR sequencing and RNA sequencing, RNA was extracted from PBMCs using TRIzol. Graves' disease was diagnosed according to American Thyroid Association guidelines. Recruitment of patients was carried out at an endocrinology department in Xi'an, China. Each patient gave 7 to 9.5 milliliters of peripheral blood, collected in an EDTA anticoagulant tube. Ficoll Paque Plus density gradient separation was used to isolate PBMCs, and no further T cell sorting was performed. An Agilent 2100 Bioanalyzer and agarose gel were used to check RNA quality, while a NanoDrop 2000 measured RNA concentration. Here is what the overall study found, with its caveats: Persistent patients shared more public clonotypes among themselves (fewer than 3,000) than newly diagnosed patients did (about 900). The small sample size was acknowledged by the authors as a limitation that may reduce accuracy. Sequencing and analysis were restricted to the TCR beta chain. Because the primary lesion, thyroid tissue, could not be accessed, the study looked at peripheral blood alone. Preferential use of TRBV28, TRBJ1-2 and TRBJ2-5 was observed in persistent disease, whereas TRBV20-1 and TRBJ2-1 were favored in newly diagnosed disease. Compared with newly diagnosed patients, persistent Graves' disease patients had lower TCR Shannon entropy and fewer highly expanded clones, which suggests clonal expansion.

CDR1 and CDR2 are read off the germline V gene (reference sequence) as LNHNV and YYDKDF. The CDR3 spans 16 residues, from the cysteine through the phenylalanine. Only the CDR3 portion is preserved as DNA: 48 bases, with reading frame beginning at the first base. V has 3 bases trimmed and J has 2 bases trimmed; junction bases matching no gene number 9. As for this clonotype: This clone's antigen is unknown. Per-base quality was not reported, and no clone a single base away is much larger than it.

Material: peripheral blood mononuclear cells (PBMCs), obtained at new diagnosis, from a patient treated with antithyroid drugs. The rearranged segments are TRBV15 and TRBJ2-7; 8 bases in the junction line up with TRBD2. This clonotype was sampled from a female donor with Graves disease. The sequence in DNA is TGTGCCACCAGCAGGTCCATCAGAGCGGGAGCCTACGAGCAGTACTTC. It translates as CATSRSIRAGAYEQYF.